These T cell receptor beta chains were read from a single sample in a study of T-cell reconstitution after alpha-beta-depleted transplantation in children. TCRdb passed the PCR reads through MiXCR, listing each CDR3 protein once. The sample has around 530,000 distinct CDR3 sequences, around a third seen once. Sequencing used PBMCs from the stem cell graft donor, obtained from the stem cell graft. All receptors come from a human donor who donated a stem cell graft to a child with aplastic anemia. CDR3s include the opening cysteine and the closing phenylalanine or tryptophan. The D gene is left open where the match is weak. Clone size appears in some rows only: once, few, many, or a class for an expanded clone.

DNA | CDR3 | size | D | J | V
TGCAGTGCCAGAGGAGGGACTAGCGGAATAGCCAAAAACATTCAGTACTTC | CSARGGTSGIAKNIQYF | NA | TRBD2 | TRBJ2-4 | TRBV20-1
TGTGCCAGCAGTTACTCCCTAGCGGGAGCCGCGCAGTATTTT | CASSYSLAGAAQYF | NA | TRBD2 | TRBJ2-3 | TRBV6-5
TGTGCCAGCAGCGCCCGGAGTGCGGGAGGGCCAGGAGAGCAGTACTTC | CASSARSAGGPGEQYF | many | TRBD2 | TRBJ2-7 | TRBV7-9
TGCGCCAGCAGCTTGGAAGCCCCCCCCGATACGCAGTATTTT | CASSLEAPPDTQYF | few | NA | TRBJ2-3 | TRBV5-1
TGTGCCAGCAGCTCGGACCGCAATCAGCCCCAGCATTTT | CASSSDRNQPQHF | many | NA | TRBJ1-5 | TRBV7-2
TGCAGTGCTCAGCGGGGCAGGGATCAGCCCCAGCATTTT | CSAQRGRDQPQHF | NA | NA | TRBJ1-5 | TRBV20-1
TGTGCCAGCAGCCAATCCCCCGACCCTAATCAGCCCCAGCATTTT | CASSQSPDPNQPQHF | few | NA | TRBJ1-5 | TRBV5-5
TGCAGCACTGGGGGGTTGGGGGGGTTGAACACTGAAGCTTTCTTT | CSTGGLGGLNTEAFF | NA | NA | TRBJ1-1 | TRBV29-1
TGTGCCATCAGTGAAAAAGGGACTAGCGGGGGTAATGAGCAGTTCTTC | CAISEKGTSGGNEQFF | NA | TRBD2 | TRBJ2-1 | TRBV10-3
TGTGCCAGCAGCCCGTACCGGGACACCGACACTGAAGCTTTCTTT | CASSPYRDTDTEAFF | NA | NA | TRBJ1-1 | TRBV5-5
TGTGCCAGCAGTATGGTGGGGAACACTGAAGCTTTCTTT | CASSMVGNTEAFF | NA | NA | TRBJ1-1 | TRBV27
TGTGCCTCTACCAAATCCGGGACTAGCAACGGATACGAGCAGTACTTC | CASTKSGTSNGYEQYF | once | TRBD2 | TRBJ2-7 | TRBV7-2
TGTGCCAGCAGCTACGCGGGGGAGACCCAGTACTTC | CASSYAGETQYF | few | NA | TRBJ2-5 | TRBV7-2
TGTGCCAGCAGCTTAGTTCAAGGGACTTTTGGCACTGAAGCTTTCTTT | CASSLVQGTFGTEAFF | NA | NA | TRBJ1-1 | TRBV7-2
TGCAGTCAACTCGGGGGGCAAGAGACCCAGTACTTC | CSQLGGQETQYF | NA | TRBD2 | TRBJ2-5 | TRBV20-1
TGTGCCAGCTCACCAGCACAGATTAACTATGGCTACACCTTC | CASSPAQINYGYTF | NA | NA | TRBJ1-2 | TRBV18
TGCGCCAGCAGCTTGGTTGCTAGCAATCCGAATGAGCAGTTCTTC | CASSLVASNPNEQFF | NA | NA | TRBJ2-1 | TRBV5-1
TGTGCCAGCAGTTACTTTGGACACAACTCTGGGGCCAACGTCCTGACTTTC | CASSYFGHNSGANVLTF | NA | NA | TRBJ2-6 | TRBV6-5
TGTGCCAGCAGTTTTCACCAAACCACTGGAAACACCATATATTTT | CASSFHQTTGNTIYF | NA | NA | TRBJ1-3 | TRBV12-3/TRBV12-4
TGTGCCAGCAGCTCATCGACGGGGGCCAGCTACACCTTC | CASSSSTGASYTF | NA | NA | TRBJ1-2 | TRBV7-6
TGTGCCAGCAGTTTATTGGCCGGAGAGCAGTACTTC | CASSLLAGEQYF | NA | NA | TRBJ2-7 | TRBV27
TGTGCCAGCAGCTTACATGGGAACACTGAAGCTTTCTTT | CASSLHGNTEAFF | NA | NA | TRBJ1-1 | TRBV6-5
TGTGCCAGCAGCTTCCGGCAGATCCGACTTATTTACAATACAGATACGCAGTATTTT | CASSFRQIRLIYNTDTQYF | NA | NA | TRBJ2-3 | TRBV11-2
TGCAGTGCTAGAGATCTTGGCGGGAGTGGAACAGATACGCAGTATTTT | CSARDLGGSGTDTQYF | few | TRBD2 | TRBJ2-3 | TRBV20-1
TGTGCCAGCAGTTTAGCCCTACAGGGGGCCTCTGGGGCTTTCTTT | CASSLALQGASGAFF | few | TRBD1 | TRBJ1-1 | TRBV12-3/TRBV12-4
TGTGCCAGCAGCTTATTTCGTTCGGACACCGGGGAGCTGTTTTTT | CASSLFRSDTGELFF | NA | NA | TRBJ2-2 | TRBV7-8
TGTGCCAGCAGGCCCTCAAGCCACGCCGCAGCGGGAGGCGGCACCGGGGAGCTGTTTTTT | CASRPSSHAAAGGGTGELFF | few | TRBD2 | TRBJ2-2 | TRBV12-3/TRBV12-4
TGCAGCGCTGGGGACAGGGGCGGTCAGCCCCAGCATTTT | CSAGDRGGQPQHF | NA | TRBD1 | TRBJ1-5 | TRBV29-1
TGTGCCAGCAGTGGAGCCGGGACAGGGGGCTTCAATGAGCAGTTCTTC | CASSGAGTGGFNEQFF | few | TRBD1 | TRBJ2-1 | TRBV6-1
TGCGCCAGCAGCCAAGATGAGGGGACAAAAGCGGGTGGCTACACCTTC | CASSQDEGTKAGGYTF | NA | NA | TRBJ1-2 | TRBV4-3
TGTGCCAGCAGCCCCGGGACAGGGGTCACCCCGAACACCGGGGAGCTGTTTTTT | CASSPGTGVTPNTGELFF | NA | TRBD1 | TRBJ2-2 | TRBV12-3/TRBV12-4
TGTGCCAGCAGTTACTCCTACAATGAGCAGTTCTTC | CASSYSYNEQFF | many | NA | TRBJ2-1 | TRBV6-6
TGTGCCTGGAGTAACCCTGGCAACTATGGCTACACCTTC | CAWSNPGNYGYTF | NA | NA | TRBJ1-2 | TRBV30
TGCAGTGCTAGAGTTATGTTTCCGGGGACGGGCCTTTCCTACGAGCAGTACTTC | CSARVMFPGTGLSYEQYF | NA | NA | TRBJ2-7 | TRBV20-1
TGTGCCAGCACCTCGGGTTGGGGAGGAGCAGCAGATACGCAGTATTTT | CASTSGWGGAADTQYF | NA | NA | TRBJ2-3 | TRBV6-2/TRBV6-3
TGTGCCAGCAGCTTGGGTTCAACTGGACGGGCTGGGTACGAGCAGTACTTC | CASSLGSTGRAGYEQYF | few | NA | TRBJ2-7 | TRBV7-6
TGTGCCAGCAGCCATGATTATGGCTACACCTTC | CASSHDYGYTF | NA | NA | TRBJ1-2 | TRBV3-1